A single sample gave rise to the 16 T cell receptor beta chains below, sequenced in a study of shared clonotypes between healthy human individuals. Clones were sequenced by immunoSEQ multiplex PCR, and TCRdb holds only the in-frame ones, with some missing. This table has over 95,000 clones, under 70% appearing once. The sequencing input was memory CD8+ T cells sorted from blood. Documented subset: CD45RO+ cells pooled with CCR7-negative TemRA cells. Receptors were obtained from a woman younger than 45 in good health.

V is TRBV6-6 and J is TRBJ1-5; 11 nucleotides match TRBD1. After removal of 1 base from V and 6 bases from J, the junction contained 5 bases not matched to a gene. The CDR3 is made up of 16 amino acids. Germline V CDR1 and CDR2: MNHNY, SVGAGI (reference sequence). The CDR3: CASSYWTGGEFQPQHF. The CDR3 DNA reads TGTGCCAGCAGTTACTGGACAGGGGGCGAGTTTCAGCCCCAGCATTTT.

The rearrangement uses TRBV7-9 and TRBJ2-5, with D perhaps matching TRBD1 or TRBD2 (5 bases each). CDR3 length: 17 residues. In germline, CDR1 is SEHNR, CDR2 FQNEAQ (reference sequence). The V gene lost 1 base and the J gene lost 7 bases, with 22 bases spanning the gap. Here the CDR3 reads CASSLGQGTTPDGTQYF. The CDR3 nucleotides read TGTGCCAGCAGCTTAGGGCAAGGGACCACCCCCGACGGGACCCAGTACTTC.

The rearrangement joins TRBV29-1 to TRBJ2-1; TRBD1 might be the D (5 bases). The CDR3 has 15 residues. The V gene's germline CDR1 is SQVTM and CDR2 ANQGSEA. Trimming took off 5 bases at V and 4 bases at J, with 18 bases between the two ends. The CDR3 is CSVLPGYPFYNEQFF. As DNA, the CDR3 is TGCAGCGTTCTCCCAGGGTATCCCTTTTACAATGAGCAGTTCTTC.

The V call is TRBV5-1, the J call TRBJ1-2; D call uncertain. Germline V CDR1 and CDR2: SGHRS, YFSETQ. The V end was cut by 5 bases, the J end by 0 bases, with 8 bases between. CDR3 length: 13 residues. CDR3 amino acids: CASRRISNYGYTF. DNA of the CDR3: TGCGCCAGCAGGAGAATCTCTAACTATGGCTACACCTTC.

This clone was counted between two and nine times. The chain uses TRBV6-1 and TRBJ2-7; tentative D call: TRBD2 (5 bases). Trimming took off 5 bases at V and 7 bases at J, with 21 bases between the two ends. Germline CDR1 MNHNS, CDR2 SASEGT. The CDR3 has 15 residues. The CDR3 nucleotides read TGTGCCAGCAGTACTCCGAGGAGGATGGACTGGGAGCAGTACTTC. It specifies CASSTPRRMDWEQYF.

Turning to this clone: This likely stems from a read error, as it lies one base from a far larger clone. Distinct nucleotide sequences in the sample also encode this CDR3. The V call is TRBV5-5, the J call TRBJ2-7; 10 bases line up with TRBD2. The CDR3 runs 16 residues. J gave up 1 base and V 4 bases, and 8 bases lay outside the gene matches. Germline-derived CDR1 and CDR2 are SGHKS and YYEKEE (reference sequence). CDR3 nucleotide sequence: TGTGCCAGCAGCCAAGGACTAGCGGTTTCATCCTACGAGCAGTACTTC. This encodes CASSQGLAVSSYEQYF.

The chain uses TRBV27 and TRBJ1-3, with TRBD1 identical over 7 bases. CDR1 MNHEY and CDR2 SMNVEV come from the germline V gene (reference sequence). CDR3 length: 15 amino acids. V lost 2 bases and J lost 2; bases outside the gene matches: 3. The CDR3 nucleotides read TGTGCCAGCAGTTTACTAGGGACAGCTGGAAACACCATATATTTT. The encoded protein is CASSLLGTAGNTIYF.

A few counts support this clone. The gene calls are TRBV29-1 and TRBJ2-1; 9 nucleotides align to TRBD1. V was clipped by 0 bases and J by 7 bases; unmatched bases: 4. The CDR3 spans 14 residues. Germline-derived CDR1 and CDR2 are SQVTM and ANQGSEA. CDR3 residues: CSVEEGTGWNEQFF. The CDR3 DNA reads TGCAGCGTTGAAGAAGGGACAGGGTGGAATGAGCAGTTCTTC.

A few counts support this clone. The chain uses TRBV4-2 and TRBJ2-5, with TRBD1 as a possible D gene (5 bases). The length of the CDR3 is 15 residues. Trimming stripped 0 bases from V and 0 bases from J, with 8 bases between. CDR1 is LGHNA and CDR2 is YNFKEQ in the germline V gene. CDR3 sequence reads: CASSQDRGNQETQYF. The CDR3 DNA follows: TGTGCCAGCAGCCAAGATAGGGGTAACCAAGAGACCCAGTACTTC.

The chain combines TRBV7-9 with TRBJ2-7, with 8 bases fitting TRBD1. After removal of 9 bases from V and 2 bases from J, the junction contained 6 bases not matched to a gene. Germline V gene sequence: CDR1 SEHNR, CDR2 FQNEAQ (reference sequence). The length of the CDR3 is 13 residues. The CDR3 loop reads CASAGTGAYEQYF. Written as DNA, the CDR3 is TGTGCCAGTGCCGGGACAGGAGCCTACGAGCAGTACTTC.

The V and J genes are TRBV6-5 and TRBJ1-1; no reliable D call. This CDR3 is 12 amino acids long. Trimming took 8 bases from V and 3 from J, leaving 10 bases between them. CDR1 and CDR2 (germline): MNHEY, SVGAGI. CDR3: CASRGGDTEAFF. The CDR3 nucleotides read TGTGCCAGCCGCGGTGGGGACACTGAAGCTTTCTTT.

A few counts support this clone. The DNA of the CDR3 is TGTGCCAGCGGGGACGCGTTCAGCTCCTACGAGCAGTACTTC. It codes for CASGDAFSSYEQYF. The chain joins TRBV5-8 to TRBJ2-7; D possibly matches TRBD1 or TRBD2 (5 bases each). The germline CDR1 and CDR2 sequences are SGHTS and YDEGEE. V was shortened by 7 bases and J by 0 bases, with 14 bases between the two germline ends. The CDR3 consists of 14 residues.

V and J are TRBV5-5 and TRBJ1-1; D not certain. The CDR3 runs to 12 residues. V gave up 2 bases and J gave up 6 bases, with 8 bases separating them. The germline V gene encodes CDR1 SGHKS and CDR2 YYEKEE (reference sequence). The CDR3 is CASSLTGAEAFF. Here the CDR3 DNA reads TGTGCCAGCAGCTTAACTGGGGCTGAAGCTTTCTTT.

CDR3 region: CASSLLADPRNEQFF. For the CDR3, the DNA is TGCGCCAGCAGCCTACTTGCAGACCCTCGGAATGAGCAGTTCTTC. The chain employs TRBV4-1 and TRBJ2-1; D is ambiguous. Trimming took off 4 bases at V and 7 bases at J, with 17 bases between the two ends. Per germline, CDR1 MGHRA and CDR2 YSYEKL. This CDR3 comprises 15 residues.

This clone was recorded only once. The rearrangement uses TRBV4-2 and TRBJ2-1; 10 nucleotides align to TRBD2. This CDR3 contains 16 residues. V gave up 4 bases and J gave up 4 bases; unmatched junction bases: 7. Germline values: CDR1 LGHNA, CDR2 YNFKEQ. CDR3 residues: CASSRVPGLAYNEQFF. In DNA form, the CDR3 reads TGTGCCAGCAGCCGGGTTCCGGGACTAGCGTACAATGAGCAGTTCTTC.

CDR3 residues: CASSFLPSGVYEQYF. CDR3 bases: TGTGCCAGCAGTTTCTTGCCTAGCGGGGTCTACGAGCAGTACTTC. The chain couples TRBV28 to TRBJ2-7; 9 bases are a match to TRBD2. Germline CDR1 is MDHEN and CDR2 is SYDVKM. The CDR3 contains 15 residues. Germline trimming cut 3 bases from V and 3 bases from J; bases unmatched to any gene: 6. The whole variable domain, remainder taken from reference TRBV28 and TRBJ2-7, is DVKVTQSSRYLVKRTGEKVFLECVQDMDHENMFWYRQDPGLGLRLIYFSYDVKMKEKGDIPEGYSVSREKKERFSLILESASTNQTSMYLCASSFLPSGVYEQYFGPGTRLTVT.